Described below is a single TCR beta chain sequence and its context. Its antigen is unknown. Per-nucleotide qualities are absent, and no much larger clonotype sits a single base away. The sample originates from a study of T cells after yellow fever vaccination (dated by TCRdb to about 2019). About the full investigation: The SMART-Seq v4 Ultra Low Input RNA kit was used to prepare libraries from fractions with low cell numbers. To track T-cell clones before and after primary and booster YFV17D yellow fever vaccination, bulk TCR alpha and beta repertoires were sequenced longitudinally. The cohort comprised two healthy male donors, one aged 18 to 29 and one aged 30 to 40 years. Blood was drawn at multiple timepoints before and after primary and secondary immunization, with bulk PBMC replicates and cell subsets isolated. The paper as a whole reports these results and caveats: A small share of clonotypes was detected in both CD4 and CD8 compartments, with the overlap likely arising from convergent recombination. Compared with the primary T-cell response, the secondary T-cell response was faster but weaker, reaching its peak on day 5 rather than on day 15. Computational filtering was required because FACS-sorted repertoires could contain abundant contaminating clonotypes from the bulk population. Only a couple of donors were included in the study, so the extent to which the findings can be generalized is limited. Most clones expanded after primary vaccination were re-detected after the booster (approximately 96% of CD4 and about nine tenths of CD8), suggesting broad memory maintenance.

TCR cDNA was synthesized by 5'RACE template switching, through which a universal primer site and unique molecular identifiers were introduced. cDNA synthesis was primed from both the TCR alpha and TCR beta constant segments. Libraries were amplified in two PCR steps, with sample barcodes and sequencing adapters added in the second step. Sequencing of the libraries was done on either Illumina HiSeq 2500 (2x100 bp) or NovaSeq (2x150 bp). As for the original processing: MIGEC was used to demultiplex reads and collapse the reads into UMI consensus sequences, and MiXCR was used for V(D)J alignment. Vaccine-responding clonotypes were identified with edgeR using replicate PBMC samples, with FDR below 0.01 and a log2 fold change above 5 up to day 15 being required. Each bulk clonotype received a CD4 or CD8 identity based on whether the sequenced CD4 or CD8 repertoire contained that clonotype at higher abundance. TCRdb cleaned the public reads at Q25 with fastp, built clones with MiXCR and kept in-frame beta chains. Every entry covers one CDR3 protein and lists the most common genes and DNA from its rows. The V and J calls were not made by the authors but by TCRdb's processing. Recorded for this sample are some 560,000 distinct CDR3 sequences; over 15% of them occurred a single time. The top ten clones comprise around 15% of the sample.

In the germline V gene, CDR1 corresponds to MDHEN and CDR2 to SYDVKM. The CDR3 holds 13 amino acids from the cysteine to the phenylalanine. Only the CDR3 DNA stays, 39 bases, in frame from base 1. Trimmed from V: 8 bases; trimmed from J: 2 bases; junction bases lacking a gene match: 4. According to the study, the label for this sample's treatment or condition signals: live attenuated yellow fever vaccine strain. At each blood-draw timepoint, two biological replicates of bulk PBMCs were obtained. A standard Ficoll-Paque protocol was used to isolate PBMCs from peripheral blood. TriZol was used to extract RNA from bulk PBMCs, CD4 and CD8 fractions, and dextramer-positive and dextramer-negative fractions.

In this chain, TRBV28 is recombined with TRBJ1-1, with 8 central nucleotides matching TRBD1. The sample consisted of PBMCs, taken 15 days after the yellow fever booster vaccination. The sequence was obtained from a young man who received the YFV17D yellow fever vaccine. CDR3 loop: CASEDRGNTEAFF. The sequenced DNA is TGTGCCAGCGAAGACAGGGGAAACACTGAAGCTTTCTTT.